One sample yielded the 32 T cell receptor beta chains listed below, sequenced in a study of cytomegalovirus exposure and HLA in healthy donors. With 60 Vbeta and 13 Jbeta primers, the PCR was carried out. The table came from immunoSEQ multiplex PCR; TCRdb's copy has only in-frame clones and leaves some out. The sample shows 150,000 to 200,000 clones, around 77% of them seen only once. The sequenced sample was PBMCs. The receptor source for this set is a woman in her 30s in good health and CMV-seropositive.

The V gene is TRBV4-3, the J gene TRBJ1-1; D not certain. The V gene lost 0 bases and the J gene lost 3 bases, with 11 bases spanning the gap. Germline CDR1 reads LGHNA; CDR2 reads YSLEER. This CDR3 has 15 amino acids. DNA of the CDR3: TGCGCCAGCAGCCAAGACTACCGAACGGACACTGAAGCTTTCTTT. This translates into CASSQDYRTDTEAFF.

The V gene is TRBV5-6, the J gene TRBJ2-7, with 12 bases aligning to TRBD2. J lost 6 bases, V lost 3 bases, and 7 bases had no gene match. The CDR3 totals 15 residues. Germline CDR1 is SGHDT and CDR2 is YYEEEE. As DNA, the CDR3 is TGTGCCAGCAGCTACCGGACTAGCGGGATCGGCGAGCAGTACTTC. It yields the protein CASSYRTSGIGEQYF.

This chain uses TRBV18 with TRBJ2-3, with a weak D call TRBD1 (5 bases). The V gene lost 0 bases and the J gene lost 7 bases, with 17 bases spanning the gap. The CDR3 covers 16 residues. Germline-derived CDR1 and CDR2 are KGHSH and LQKENI. CDR3 in amino acids: CASSPPGHLVGNTQYF. The CDR3 DNA is TGTGCCAGCTCACCACCGGGGCACCTCGTTGGAAATACGCAGTATTTT. Supplemented by reference TRBV18 and TRBJ2-3, the full variable domain reads NAGVMQNPRHLVRRRGQEARLRCSPMKGHSHVYWYRQLPEEGLKFMVYLQKENIIDESGMPKERFSAEFPKEGPSILRIQQVVRGDSAAYFCASSPPGHLVGNTQYFGPGTRLTVL.

The chain uses TRBV7-9 and TRBJ1-4; 9 bases align to TRBD1. The CDR3 length is 17 residues. Trimming at V came to 0 bases and at J to 4 bases, leaving 6 bases not matched to a gene. Germline V gene lookup returns CDR1 SEHNR and CDR2 FQNEAQ (reference sequence). CDR3 sequence reads: CASSLATGTGLNEKLFF. In nucleotides, the CDR3 is TGTGCCAGCAGCTTAGCCACCGGGACAGGGCTTAATGAAAAACTGTTTTTT.

The rearrangement links TRBV9 to TRBJ2-2; TRBD1 might be the D (6 bases). Trimming shortened V by 1 base and J by 4 bases, and 8 bases separated the two germline ends. CDR1 and CDR2 (germline): SGDLS, YYNGEE. This CDR3 has 14 amino acids. The CDR3 coding sequence is TGTGCCAGCAGCGTAACAGGGAGCACCGGGGAGCTGTTTTTT. Its translation: CASSVTGSTGELFF. Looking up the rest from reference TRBV9 and TRBJ2-2 gives the full variable domain: DSGVTQTPKHLITATGQRVTLRCSPRSGDLSVYWYQQSLDQGLQFLIQYYNGEERAKGNILERFSAQQFPDLHSELNLSSLELGDSALYFCASSVTGSTGELFFGEGSRLTVL.

The rearrangement uses TRBV10-2 and TRBJ1-5; unclear D gene. The germline gives CDR1 WSHSY, CDR2 SAAADI. The CDR3 totals 14 residues. V was trimmed by 3 bases and J by 5 bases, leaving 11 bases between them. The CDR3 DNA reads as TGCGCCAGCAGTGAAGCAAACTCCCATCAGCCCCAGCATTTT. It yields the protein CASSEANSHQPQHF.

The CDR3 loop reads CSAVLGGTQHF. CDR3 nucleotide sequence: TGCAGTGCAGTTTTAGGAGGGACCCAGCATTTT. V usage is TRBV20-1 and J usage is TRBJ1-5; D is ambiguous. Trimming took off 6 bases at V and 11 bases at J, with 14 bases between the two ends. The CDR3 is 11 residues long. The germline CDR1 and CDR2 sequences are DFQATT and SNEGSKA (reference sequence).

The J gene is TRBJ1-3, the V gene TRBV6-6, with TRBD1 matching 7 bases. The ends lost 4 bases at V and 4 bases at J; junction bases unmatched: 4. The CDR3 runs to 14 residues. The germline gives CDR1 MNHNY, CDR2 SVGAGI (reference sequence). The CDR3 reads CASSWDSQGNTIYF. The CDR3 DNA reads as TGTGCCAGCAGTTGGGACAGTCAGGGAAACACCATATATTTT.

The V and J genes are TRBV15 and TRBJ2-7, with 7 positions matching TRBD1. The CDR3 is 16 amino acids. Germline V gene lookup returns CDR1 LNHNV and CDR2 YYDKDF (reference sequence). The ends lost 1 base at V and 2 bases at J; junction bases unmatched: 8. CDR3 region: CATSRGEGAATYEQYF. As DNA, the CDR3 is TGTGCCACCAGCAGAGGTGAGGGGGCCGCCACCTACGAGCAGTACTTC. The variable domain in full, completed from reference TRBV15 and TRBJ2-7, reads DAMVIQNPRYQVTQFGKPVTLSCSQTLNHNVMYWYQQKSSQAPKLLFHYYDKDFNNEADTPDNFQSRRPNTSFCFLDIRSPGLGDTAMYLCATSRGEGAATYEQYFGPGTRLTVT.

The V gene is TRBV6-5, the J gene TRBJ1-2; D is possibly TRBD1 (5 bases). The CDR3 consists of 15 residues. The V gene lost 6 bases and the J gene lost 8 bases, with 22 bases spanning the gap. CDR1 MNHEY and CDR2 SVGAGI come from the germline V gene. The CDR3 reads CASSSRGGASRGYTF. CDR3 coding DNA: TGTGCCAGCAGCTCCCGGGGAGGGGCCTCCCGCGGCTACACCTTC.

The V call is TRBV7-9, the J call TRBJ1-6; TRBD1 aligns across 9 bases. Losses at the gene ends were 4 bases for V and 8 bases for J; bases not matched to a gene: 6. The germline CDR1 and CDR2 sequences are SEHNR and FQNEAQ (reference sequence). The CDR3 totals 15 residues. The CDR3 nucleotides read TGTGCCAGCAGCTCAGAACAGGGGGCGGATTCACCCCTCCACTTT. It translates to CASSSEQGADSPLHF.

The chain carries TRBV9 and TRBJ2-7, with a tentative D call TRBD2 (5 bases). The CDR3 is 15 residues long. The V gene's germline CDR1 is SGDLS and CDR2 YYNGEE. The V end was cut by 0 bases, the J end by 3 bases, with 13 bases between. CDR3: CASSVGGEIVYEQYF. DNA for the CDR3: TGTGCCAGCAGCGTAGGTGGGGAGATCGTCTACGAGCAGTACTTC.

V and J are TRBV7-6 and TRBJ2-5, with D perhaps matching TRBD2 (6 bases). Trimming shortened V by 4 bases and J by 2 bases, and 14 bases separated the two germline ends. This CDR3 contains 15 residues. CDR1 and CDR2 from the germline V gene are SGHVS and FNYEAQ. The CDR3 loop is CASSSLRGSQETQYF. CDR3 DNA sequence: TGTGCCAGCAGCTCCCTCCGGGGGTCTCAAGAGACCCAGTACTTC.

This chain links TRBV7-2 with TRBJ2-4; the D gene is possibly TRBD2 (6 bases). The length of the CDR3 is 16 residues. The V end lost 0 bases, the J end lost 2 bases, and 11 bases lay between the germline ends. Germline lookup yields CDR1 SGHTA and CDR2 FQGNSA. For the CDR3, the DNA is TGTGCCAGCAGCTTAGCGGGCGGGACCTCCAAAAACATTCAGTACTTC. It specifies CASSLAGGTSKNIQYF.

Details on this clone: A read error may account for a junction end that differs from germline. The J gene is TRBJ2-3, the V gene TRBV7-9; TRBD2 matches 9 bases. CDR3 size: 14 residues. CDR1 is SEHNR, CDR2 FQNEAQ, per germline (reference sequence). The CDR3 nucleotides read TGTGCCAGCAGCCTAGCGGGGCCCACAGATACGCAGTATTTT. This sequence encodes CASSLAGPTDTQYF.

The V call is TRBV6-1, the J call TRBJ1-1; D gene uncertain. Deletions cut 3 bases from V and 10 bases from J, with 21 bases between. Germline V gene data show CDR1 as MNHNS and CDR2 as SASEGT. The CDR3 runs 15 residues. This CDR3 reads CASSDIELRARRAFF. CDR3 sequence (DNA): TGTGCCAGCAGTGACATTGAGTTGAGGGCTCGGAGAGCTTTCTTT.

This clone was detected a few times. V is TRBV5-4 and J is TRBJ1-2; TRBD1 matches 10 bases. V shed 3 bases, J shed 4 bases, and the junction held 3 bases outside the gene matches. Germline values: CDR1 SGHNT, CDR2 YYREEE (reference sequence). The CDR3 is 14 amino acids. CDR3 amino acids: CASSWDRGSYGYTF. CDR3 DNA: TGTGCCAGCAGCTGGGACAGGGGATCCTATGGCTACACCTTC.

The CDR3 protein is CASSLSVGQGTNYGYTF. DNA for the CDR3: TGTGCCAGCAGTTTATCCGTCGGACAGGGGACTAACTATGGCTACACCTTC. The chain is built from TRBV27 and TRBJ1-2; TRBD1 aligns across 9 bases. Germline assignment: CDR1 MNHEY and CDR2 SMNVEV (reference sequence). The CDR3 contains 17 residues. J lost 0 bases, V lost 0 bases, and 5 bases had no gene match.

V gene TRBV18 combines with J gene TRBJ2-1, with 7 bases fitting TRBD1. V gave up 5 bases and J gave up 4 bases; unmatched junction bases: 11. The CDR3 covers 16 residues. CDR1 is KGHSH, CDR2 LQKENI, per germline. The CDR3 is CASSTGMRGPYNEQFF. CDR3 sequence (DNA): TGTGCCAGCTCAACCGGGATGAGGGGGCCGTACAATGAGCAGTTCTTC.

This clone was detected once. The V call is TRBV21-1, the J call TRBJ2-1; the DNA was not used to check the table's D call, TRBD1. TRBV21-1 is described as a pseudogene. This CDR3 region has 16 residues. This CDR3 is CASRVFRDRGESEQFF. The CDR3, as DNA: TGTGCCAGCAGAGTATTCCGGGACAGGGGTGAAAGTGAGCAGTTCTTC.

In this sample, this clone turned up many times. The chain links TRBV25-1 to TRBJ2-7; the match to TRBD2 covers 9 bases. This CDR3 is built from 14 residues. Germline V gene lookup returns CDR1 MGHDK and CDR2 SYGVNS. J lost 2 bases, V lost 4 bases, and 3 bases had no gene match. The CDR3 DNA sequence: TGTGCCAGCAGTGGGGGACTAGCCGCCTACGAGCAGTACTTC. Encoded protein: CASSGGLAAYEQYF.

The genes are TRBV6-1 and TRBJ1-5, with 11 nucleotides matching TRBD1. CDR1 and CDR2 (germline): MNHNS, SASEGT. CDR3 length: 15 amino acids. V lost 4 bases and J lost 4; bases outside the gene matches: 3. The CDR3 sequence: CASSGGQGANQPQHF. CDR3 coding DNA: TGTGCCAGCAGTGGCGGACAGGGGGCAAATCAGCCCCAGCATTTT.

The genes are TRBV9 and TRBJ2-7; TRBD1 aligns across 7 bases. Trimming at V came to 4 bases and at J to 0 bases, leaving 4 bases not matched to a gene. Germline-derived CDR1 and CDR2 are SGDLS and YYNGEE. The CDR3 sequence is 14 residues long. In DNA, the CDR3 is TGTGCCAGCAGCTTAACAGGGGCCTCCTACGAGCAGTACTTC. This encodes CASSLTGASYEQYF.

This clone showed up just once. CDR3 residues: CASSETGLGEQYF. The CDR3 DNA follows: TGTGCCAGCAGTGAGACCGGACTAGGGGAGCAGTACTTC. The chain carries TRBV6-1 and TRBJ2-7; TRBD2 matches at 7 bases. V lost 3 bases, J lost 7 bases, and 6 bases stayed unmatched. CDR3 length: 13 residues. The germline CDR1 and CDR2 sequences are MNHNS and SASEGT.

The V gene is TRBV15, the J gene TRBJ1-2, with 9 bases identical to TRBD1. The CDR3 covers 16 residues. V was clipped by 3 bases and J by 4 bases; unmatched bases: 9. Looked up from germline, CDR1 is LNHNV and CDR2 is YYDKDF (reference sequence). CDR3 sequence: CATSRDLGQGAYGYTF. As DNA, the CDR3 is TGTGCCACCAGCAGGGACCTGGGACAGGGAGCCTATGGCTACACCTTC.

This chain uses TRBV5-6 with TRBJ2-3, with TRBD1 identical over 10 bases. Germline CDR1 SGHDT, CDR2 YYEEEE. The CDR3 totals 14 residues. V gave up 3 bases and J gave up 5 bases; unmatched junction bases: 3. CDR3 region: CASSSRTGGDTQYF. CDR3 nucleotides: TGTGCCAGCAGCTCTCGGACAGGGGGAGATACGCAGTATTTT.

V is TRBV5-1 and J is TRBJ2-1; D is perhaps TRBD1 (5 bases). The ends were cut back, 2 bases at V and 8 bases at J, with 20 bases in the middle. CDR1 is SGHRS and CDR2 is YFSETQ in the germline V gene. This CDR3 is built from 16 residues. The CDR3 DNA sequence: TGCGCCAGCAGCTTCCTAGGGGCAGGAGATAGGGATGAGCAGTTCTTC. As protein: CASSFLGAGDRDEQFF. Complete variable domain (other parts from reference TRBV5-1 and TRBJ2-1): KAGVTQTPRYLIKTRGQQVTLSCSPISGHRSVSWYQQTPGQGLQFLFEYFSETQRNKGNFPGRFSGRQFSNSRSEMNVSTLELGDSALYLCASSFLGAGDRDEQFFGPGTRLTVL.

The gene calls are TRBV27 and TRBJ2-7, with TRBD1 as a possible D gene (6 bases). Germline CDR1 and CDR2: MNHEY and SMNVEV (reference sequence). This CDR3 spans 15 amino acids. Trimming took off 1 base at V and 2 bases at J, with 12 bases between the two ends. CDR3 in amino acids: CASSLYTGTTYEQYF. The CDR3 DNA sequence: TGTGCCAGCAGTTTATACACCGGGACAACCTACGAGCAGTACTTC.

This rearrangement joins TRBV4-3 to TRBJ2-1; the D is unclear. The CDR3 runs 14 residues. Germline CDR1 LGHNA, CDR2 YSLEER. The germline V and J ends were trimmed by 0 bases and 5 bases, with 8 bases remaining between them. Here the CDR3 DNA reads TGCGCCAGCAGCCAAGATCTCCTTGACAATGAGCAGTTCTTC. Its translation: CASSQDLLDNEQFF.

This clone was counted a few times. This chain joins TRBV5-4 and TRBJ2-7; 7 positions match TRBD1. Germline lookup yields CDR1 SGHNT and CDR2 YYREEE (reference sequence). V was clipped by 0 bases and J by 3 bases; unmatched bases: 6. The CDR3 is 15 residues long. CDR3 in DNA: TGTGCCAGCAGCTTGGGGGGACAGATATTCTACGAGCAGTACTTC. This translates into CASSLGGQIFYEQYF.

Points on this clone: At one boundary the junction diverges from the germline segment, which might be a read error. The chain links TRBV18 to TRBJ1-5; no definite D call. Germline CDR1 KGHSH, CDR2 LQKENI. This CDR3 spans 15 amino acids. CDR3: CASSLMQASNQSQHF. The CDR3 DNA reads TGTGCCAGCTCACTTATGCAGGCTAGCAATCAGTCCCAGCATTTT.

The V gene is TRBV7-9, the J gene TRBJ1-6; D may be TRBD1 (5 bases). Germline V gene sequence: CDR1 SEHNR, CDR2 FQNEAQ (reference sequence). The CDR3 length is 14 residues. V dropped 4 bases and J dropped 8 bases, with 12 bases sitting between them. The CDR3 DNA sequence: TGTGCCAGCAGCTGGCGGGGAGGGGATTCACCCCTCCACTTT. It yields the protein CASSWRGGDSPLHF.